This TCR beta chain was recorded in a study of shared clonotypes between healthy human individuals. A remark on this clone: Its target is not known.

Study conclusions and caveats: Only a few donors were included, so the genetic and exposure-history diversity represented was limited.

Donors were healthy HIV-negative adults without recent acute infections or vaccinations. This CDR3 has 11 residues. Germline values: CDR1 MNHNY, CDR2 SVGAGI (reference sequence). V was cut by 6 bases and J by 2 bases, with 5 bases left in between. The authors ran the assay at deep level. Data came from immunoSEQ multiplex PCR; TCRdb stores just in-frame clones and leaves some out. The data contain roughly 450,000 clones, more than 65% of them singletons. The gene calls are TRBV6-6 and TRBJ2-7; D is unresolved. Sequencing was done on a sample of PBMCs. The origin of this receptor is a woman aged 40 to 55 in good health. Some clones in this sample may be carry-over from other donors' samples. The CDR3 nucleotides read TGTGCCAGCAGCCCTGCCTACGAGCAGTACTTC. This encodes CASSPAYEQYF.